This T cell receptor beta chain was recovered during a study of cytomegalovirus exposure and HLA in healthy donors. The PCR made use of 60 Vbeta and 13 Jbeta primers. Clones were read by immunoSEQ multiplex PCR, and TCRdb kept only the in-frame ones, dropping some. In the table there are 80,000 to 100,000 clones, 81% of which are singletons. Study-wide results and limits: A later analysis found most CMV-associated TCR beta chains apparently HLA-restricted. For most subjects, TCR beta sequences were reported to predict HLA-A and HLA-B alleles with accuracy.

Losses at the gene ends were 2 bases for V and 7 bases for J; bases not matched to a gene: 1. Germline V gene sequence: CDR1 KGHSH, CDR2 LQKENI. The CDR3 is 14 amino acids. With regard to this clone: Its specificity is not known.

This sequence joins TRBV18 and TRBJ1-6; 8 nucleotides agree with TRBD1. The source is a man aged 35 to 55 in good health and CMV-seropositive. Source material: PBMCs. The CDR3, as DNA: TGTGCCAGCTCACCAGGGACAGGCAATTCACCCCTCCACTTT. This gives the protein CASSPGTGNSPLHF.